The clone carrying this T cell receptor beta chain was counted once. Its antigen is unidentified. Samples came from healthy bone marrow donors. The study ran its PCR with 60 Vbeta and 13 Jbeta primers. Using immunoSEQ multiplex PCR, the repertoire was profiled, and TCRdb retains in-frame clones only, with some absent. The data contain roughly 150,000 clones, over 80% of them seen just once; the ten biggest clones take up less than 2%. These data come from a study of cytomegalovirus exposure and HLA in healthy donors. Study-level background: There were around 100 million unique TCR beta sequences, drawn from about 190 million T cells, in an earlier analysis. As released early, the data held roughly 85 million unique TCRs from HLA-typed donors. Study-wide findings and caveats: Differences between HLA loci emerged in a later analysis of TCR association rates, with DRB1 most and HLA-C fewest.

Sequencing used PBMCs. The TCR originated in a woman aged 18-35 years in good health and CMV-seronegative.

CDR3 sequence reads: CASSKWERENTEAFF. The CDR3 DNA is TGTGCCAGTAGTAAATGGGAGCGGGAGAACACTGAAGCTTTCTTT. The gene calls are TRBV19 and TRBJ1-1, with D unresolved. V was shortened by 4 bases and J by 1 base, with 13 bases between the two germline ends. The CDR3 contains 15 residues. Germline CDR1 is LNHDA and CDR2 is SQIVND (reference sequence).